Here is one T cell receptor beta chain with its context. The antigen this receptor binds is unknown. The sequencing machine was an Illumina HiSeq 2000. TCR beta cDNA libraries were prepared using 5'RACE template switching, which introduced a universal primer site and unique molecular identifiers. cDNA synthesis was primed from the TCR beta constant segment and was followed by two successive PCR amplification steps. The original pipeline was this. MIGEC was used to demultiplex reads and group reads by UMI, and MiTCR was used to assemble and quantify clonotypes. Only TCR cDNA sequences supported by at least two reads were kept to exclude erroneous sequences. The tcR package was used for downstream repertoire analysis, with clonotypes matched between fractions based on CDR3 nucleotide sequence plus V segment. Antigen specificity was annotated against VDJdb with VDJmatch, allowing one amino acid substitution in CDR3. After reprocessing by TCRdb, each CDR3 protein sequence is one entry, and no DNA is given. It is TCRdb's table, rather than the study itself, that gives the V and J calls and clone size. The table kept for this sample lists about 380,000 distinct CDR3 sequences. 4% to 6.5% of the sample is taken by the ten largest.

In the germline V gene, CDR1 corresponds to SNHLY and CDR2 to FYNNEI. Measured from the cysteine to the phenylalanine, the CDR3 is 11 residues long. No DNA accompanies this entry. HCMV serostatus was determined by detecting HCMV-specific IgG in serum with a commercial ELISA kit. Peripheral blood mononuclear cells were isolated from blood by Ficoll density gradient centrifugation. The sample originates from a study of T cells expressing NK-cell markers (dated by TCRdb to 2018 to 2020). Broadly, across the study: TCR beta-chain repertoires were profiled in sorted CD3+CD56+NKG2C+, CD3+CD56+NKG2C- and CD3+CD56-NKG2C+ T-cell subsets from fewer than 10 donors. Seven of the eight sequenced donors were HCMV-seropositive and one was HCMV-seronegative. The study sequenced eight donors, all healthy volunteers chosen at random: three men and five women. Illumina HiSeq 2000/2500, MiSeq or NextSeq was used to sequence libraries as 2 x 150 bp reads. Study-wide conclusions, independent of this receptor: In 5 to 7 donors, the dominant CD3+CD56+NKG2C+ clonotypes ranked among the top 10 CD8+ clonotypes, making up about 1.0-7.5% of CD8+ T cells. Those dominant clonotypes were again the most abundant among CD3+CD56-NKG2C+ cells in several donors, at about 25-60.1%. It remained unclear whether the expanded NKG2C-expressing T cell clones were specific for HCMV antigens.

The chain is encoded by TRBV2 joined to TRBJ2-3; TCRdb lists TRBD2, though no DNA is available to test this call. The source of this sequence is a man aged 18-70 years in good health. Sequenced material: blood T cells: a sorted CD56 or NKG2C T cell subset, CD4+ or CD8+ T cells, or bulk PBMC T cells (not recorded which). The CDR3 loop reads CASTSGGRKYF.